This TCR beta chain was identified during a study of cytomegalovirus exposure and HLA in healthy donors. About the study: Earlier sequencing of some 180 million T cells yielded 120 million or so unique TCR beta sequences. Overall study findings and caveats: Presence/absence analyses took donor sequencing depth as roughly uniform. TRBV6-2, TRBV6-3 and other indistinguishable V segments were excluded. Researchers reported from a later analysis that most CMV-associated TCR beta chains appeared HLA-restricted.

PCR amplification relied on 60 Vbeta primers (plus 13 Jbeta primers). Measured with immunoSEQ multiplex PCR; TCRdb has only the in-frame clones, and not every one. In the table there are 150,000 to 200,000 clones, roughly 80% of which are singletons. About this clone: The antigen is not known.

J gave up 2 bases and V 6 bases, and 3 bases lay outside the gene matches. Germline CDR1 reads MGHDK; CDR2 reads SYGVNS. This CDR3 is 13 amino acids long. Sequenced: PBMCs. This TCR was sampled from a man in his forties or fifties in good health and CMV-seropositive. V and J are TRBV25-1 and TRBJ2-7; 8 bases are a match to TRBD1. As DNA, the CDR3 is TGTGCCAGCAGCTGGACAGGGACCTACGAGCAGTACTTC. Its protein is CASSWTGTYEQYF.